This passage covers 7 T cell receptor beta chains from one sample sequenced in a study of blood T cells in healthy people across ages. For the second PCR, which ran for 7 to 11 cycles, a sample-barcoded 5' primer and a J-beta primer mix were used. Using its own MiXCR run on the 5' RACE reads, TCRdb lists one record per CDR3 protein. The sample contains about 1.8 million distinct CDR3 sequences, roughly 49% of which appear only once. Material: blood. The receptors shown here come from a woman aged 40 to 50 in good health.

This clonotype was found many times. The DNA of the CDR3 is TGCGCCAGCAGCTTGTACCCCTACAATGAGCAGTTCTTC. This sequence encodes CASSLYPYNEQFF. The gene calls are TRBV5-1 and TRBJ2-1; D not resolved. V lost 1 base to trimming and J lost 2 bases, with 4 bases between them. CDR1 is SGHRS, CDR2 YFSETQ, per germline. The CDR3 has 13 residues.

The chain joins TRBV6-5 to TRBJ2-7, with D unclear. Judging by the DNA end, TRBJ2-5 fits better; the J call may be wrong. CDR1 is MNHEY and CDR2 is SVGAGI in the germline V gene. The CDR3 loop spans 13 amino acids. The CDR3 region is CASSYHVLETQYF. CDR3 nucleotides: TGTGCCAGCAGTTACCATGTCTTGGAGACCCAGTACTTC.

V and J are TRBV4-1 and TRBJ1-1; 7 bases align to TRBD1. The CDR3 has 16 residues. Germline CDR1 and CDR2: MGHRA and YSYEKL. V lost 1 base to trimming and J lost 0 bases; unmatched junction nucleotides: 5. Written as DNA, the CDR3 is TGCGCCAGCAGCCAAGCCGTGGACAGGCTGAACACTGAAGCTTTCTTT. It codes for CASSQAVDRLNTEAFF.

The genes are TRBV20-1 and TRBJ1-6; D is uncertain. Germline V CDR1 and CDR2: DFQATT, SNEGSKA (reference sequence). Trimming shortened V by 1 base and J by 7 bases, and 11 bases separated the two germline ends. This CDR3 has 14 residues. CDR3 sequence (DNA): TGCAGTGCTAGAGTGTCAGGCGACAATTCACCCCTCCACTTT. Protein sequence: CSARVSGDNSPLHF.

This chain connects TRBV7-9 to TRBJ1-4, with D uncertain. The CDR3 covers 14 residues. V gave up 4 bases and J gave up 6 bases, with 12 bases separating them. Per germline, CDR1 SEHNR and CDR2 FQNEAQ (reference sequence). CDR3 sequence reads: CASSSGVGDEKLFF. In DNA, the CDR3 is TGTGCCAGCAGCTCCGGGGTTGGGGATGAAAAACTGTTTTTT. Complete variable domain (other parts from reference TRBV7-9 and TRBJ1-4): DTGVSQNPRHKITKRGQNVTFRCDPISEHNRLYWYRQTLGQGPEFLTYFQNEAQLEKSRLLSDRFSAERPKGSFSTLEIQRTEQGDSAMYLCASSSGVGDEKLFFGSGTQLSVL.

This chain links TRBV12-3 or TRBV12-4 with TRBJ2-6; D is undetermined. This CDR3 has 17 residues. Trimming shortened V by 3 bases and J by 0 bases, and 12 bases separated the two germline ends. The CDR3 DNA is TGTGCCAGCAGTTTCTTAGAGTCTTTCTCTGGGGCCAACGTCCTGACTTTC. This translates into CASSFLESFSGANVLTF.

The genes are TRBV6-2 or TRBV6-3 and TRBJ2-5, with no clear D. The J call may be in error: the DNA end matches TRBJ2-1 better. Germline CDR1 and CDR2: MNHEY and SVGEGT. The CDR3 has 14 residues. The CDR3 spells CASSPLVHQETQFF. Written as DNA, the CDR3 is TGTGCCAGCAGTCCCTTGGTGCACCAAGAGACCCAGTTCTTC.